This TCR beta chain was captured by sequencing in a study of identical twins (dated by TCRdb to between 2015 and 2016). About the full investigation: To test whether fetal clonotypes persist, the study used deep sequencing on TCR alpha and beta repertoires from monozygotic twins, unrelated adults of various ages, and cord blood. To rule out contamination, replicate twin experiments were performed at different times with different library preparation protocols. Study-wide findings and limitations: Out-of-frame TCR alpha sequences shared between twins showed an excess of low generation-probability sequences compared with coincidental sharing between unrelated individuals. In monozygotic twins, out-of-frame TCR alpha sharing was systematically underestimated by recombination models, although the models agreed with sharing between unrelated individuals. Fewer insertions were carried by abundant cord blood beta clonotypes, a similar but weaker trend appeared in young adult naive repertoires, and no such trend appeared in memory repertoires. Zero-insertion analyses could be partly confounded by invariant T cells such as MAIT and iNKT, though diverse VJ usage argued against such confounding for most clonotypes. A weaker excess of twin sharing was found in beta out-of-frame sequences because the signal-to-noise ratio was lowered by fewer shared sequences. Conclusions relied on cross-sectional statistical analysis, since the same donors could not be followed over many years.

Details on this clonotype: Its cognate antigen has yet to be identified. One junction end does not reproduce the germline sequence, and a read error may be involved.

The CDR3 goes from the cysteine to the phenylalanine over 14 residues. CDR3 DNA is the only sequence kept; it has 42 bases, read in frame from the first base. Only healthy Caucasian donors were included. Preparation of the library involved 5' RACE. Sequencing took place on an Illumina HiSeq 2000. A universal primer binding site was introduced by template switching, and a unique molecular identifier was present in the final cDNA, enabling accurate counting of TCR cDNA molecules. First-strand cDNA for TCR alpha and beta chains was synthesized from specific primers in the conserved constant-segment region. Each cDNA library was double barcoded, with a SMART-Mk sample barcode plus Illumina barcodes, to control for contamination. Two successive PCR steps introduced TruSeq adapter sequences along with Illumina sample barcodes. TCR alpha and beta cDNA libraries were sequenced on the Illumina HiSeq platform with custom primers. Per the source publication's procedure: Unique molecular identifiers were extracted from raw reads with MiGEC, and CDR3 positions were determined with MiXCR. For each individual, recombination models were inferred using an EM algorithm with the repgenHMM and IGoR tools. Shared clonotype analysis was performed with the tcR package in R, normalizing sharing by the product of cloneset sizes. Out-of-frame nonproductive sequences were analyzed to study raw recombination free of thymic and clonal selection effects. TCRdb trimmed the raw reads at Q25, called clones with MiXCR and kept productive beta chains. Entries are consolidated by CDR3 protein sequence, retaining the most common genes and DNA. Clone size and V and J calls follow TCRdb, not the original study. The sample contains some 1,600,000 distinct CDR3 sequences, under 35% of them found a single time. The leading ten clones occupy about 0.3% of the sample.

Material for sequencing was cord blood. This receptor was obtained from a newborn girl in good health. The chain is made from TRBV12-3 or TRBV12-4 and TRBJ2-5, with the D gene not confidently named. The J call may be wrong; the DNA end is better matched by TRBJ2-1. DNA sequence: TGTGCCAGCGGTTTCGGAACACTCCAAGAGACCCAGTTCTTC. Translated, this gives CASGFGTLQETQFF.